This TCR beta chain was obtained from a study of blood T cell repertoires in COVID-19 (dated by TCRdb to the early 2020s). Notes on the research overall: The collaborator samples originated in the United States, Italy and Spain and spanned the acute and convalescent phases of COVID-19. The material from the prospective study consisted of cDNA or gDNA derived from T cells, B-cell-depleted T cells, or PBMCs. Subjects who had been exposed to COVID-19, were actively infected with it, or had recovered from it provided the deeply sampled blood TCRbeta repertoires that made up the dataset. The repertoires were released in a freely available public database meant as a resource for research on the immune response to SARS-CoV-2. Samples were obtained from the ongoing ImmuneRACE study (first 160 participants) and from 1,000 to 1,500 subjects provided by 6 global collaborators. Sample metadata almost always included a de-identified subject ID, COVID-19 status, age in years and sex. Where HLA class I and class II types were available, the types were taken from metadata supplied by the sample provider, not from assay-based typing.

About this clone itself: It has no known antigen specificity. The input lacks base qualities; no much larger clone sits a single base away.

Enrolling through a virtual design, the prospective study's participants ranged in age from about 18 to 100 years and lived across about two dozen United States geographic areas. In the prospective study, participants were assigned to cohorts based on the clinical history participants reported in a screening survey and a study questionnaire. Recovered participants in ImmuneRACE Cohort 3 were defined as having two consecutive negative NP/OP PCR tests, clearance from a healthcare professional, or resolution of symptoms. Each participant in the prospective study had whole blood, serum and a nasopharyngeal or oropharyngeal swab collected by mobile phlebotomists. Additional blood draws and questionnaires over an approximately two-month period could optionally be provided by prospective study participants. Blood samples from the prospective study were shipped frozen or at room temperature prior to DNA extraction.

From the germline V gene, CDR1 is MGHRA and CDR2 is YSYEKL. Reading from cysteine to phenylalanine, the CDR3 counts 15 amino acids. The CDR3 DNA has 45 bases and is translated from base 1. A distance of 14 bases separates the germline ends of V and J, which lose 3 bases and 2 bases respectively. TCRbeta CDR3 regions were amplified from genomic DNA using the immunoSEQ Assay, a bias-controlled multiplex PCR. Per the source publication's procedure: The number of nucleated cells in each sample was estimated by amplification of reference gene primers within the assay. To quantify the absolute abundance of each unique TCRbeta CDR3 rearrangement, sequence reads were collapsed and filtered. For each sample, productive Simpson clonality was calculated as the square root of Simpson's diversity index over productive rearrangements. The immuneACCESS repertoire file appears here via TCRdb, limited to in-frame rearrangements. These files lack a portion of the clones; in checked studies, under half of the deficit traces to unresolved V genes, and the cause of the others is not known. The V and J calls and clone size come from that table; D and trimming were worked out from the DNA. The sample table lists more than 200,000 clones, 90% to 95% of them with a count of one. The top ten constitute approximately 2% of the sample.

General conclusions and limits of the study: How much clinical and demographic metadata was included differed by source and by participant, and the metadata was provided uncurated.

The material sequenced was PBMCs or T cells enriched from blood (not recorded which). This receptor chain uses TRBV4-1 and TRBJ2-7; D gene: possibly TRBD2, on 6 matching bases. The TCR originated in a woman aged 18-29 years who had recovered from COVID-19. The DNA reads TGCGCCAGCAGCCAGACTAGTCACTCCACCTACGAGCAGTACTTC. The resulting protein is CASSQTSHSTYEQYF.